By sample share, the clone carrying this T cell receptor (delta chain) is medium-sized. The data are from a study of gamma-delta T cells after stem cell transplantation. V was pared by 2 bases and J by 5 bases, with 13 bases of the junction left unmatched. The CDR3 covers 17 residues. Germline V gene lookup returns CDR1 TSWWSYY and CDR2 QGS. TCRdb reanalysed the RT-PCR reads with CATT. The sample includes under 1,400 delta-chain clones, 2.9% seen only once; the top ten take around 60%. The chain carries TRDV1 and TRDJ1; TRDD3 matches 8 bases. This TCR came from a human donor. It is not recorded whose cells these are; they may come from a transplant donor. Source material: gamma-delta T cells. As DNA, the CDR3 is TGTGCTCTTGGGGAAAGATGGTCCTACTGGGGGCATGATAAACTCATCTTT. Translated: CALGERWSYWGHDKLIF.